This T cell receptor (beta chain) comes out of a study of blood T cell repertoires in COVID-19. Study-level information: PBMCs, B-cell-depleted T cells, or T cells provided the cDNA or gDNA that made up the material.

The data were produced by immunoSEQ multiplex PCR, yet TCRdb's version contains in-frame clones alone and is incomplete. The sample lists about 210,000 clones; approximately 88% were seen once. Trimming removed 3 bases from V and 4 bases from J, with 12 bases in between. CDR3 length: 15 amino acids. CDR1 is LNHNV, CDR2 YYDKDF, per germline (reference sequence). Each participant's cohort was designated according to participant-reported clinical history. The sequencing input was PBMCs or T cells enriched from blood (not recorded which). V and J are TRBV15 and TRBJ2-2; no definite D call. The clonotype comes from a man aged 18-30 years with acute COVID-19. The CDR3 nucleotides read TGTGCCACCAGCAGTTGGCTAGATGGCACCGGGGAGCTGTTTTTT. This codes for CATSSWLDGTGELFF.